This TCR beta chain was found in a study of T cell repertoires in cytomegalovirus infection. This clonotype was seen only a few times. The antigen remains undetermined. TCRdb called the reads again in MiXCR, with one record for every CDR3 protein. The sample has around 200,000 distinct CDR3 sequences, about 18% seen once. Findings and caveats of the study: Dominating the ex vivo response were HLA-C-restricted CMV-specific TCR beta clonotypes.

The germline gives CDR1 MNHNY, CDR2 SVGAGI (reference sequence). V dropped 6 bases and J dropped 5 bases, with 10 bases sitting between them. The CDR3 sequence is 12 residues long. Specimen: CD8+ T cells from PBMCs. The V and J genes are TRBV6-6 and TRBJ1-1; D not certain. The source of this sequence is a human donor in good health (CMV status not recorded). Some clones in this sample may be carry-over from other donors' samples. This chain's CDR3 is CASSLRITEAFF. The CDR3 nucleotides are TGTGCCAGCAGCCTCAGAATAACTGAAGCTTTCTTT.